Listed here are 18 T cell receptor beta chains from one sample, sequenced in a study of chemoradiotherapy in HPV16-positive cancers. The data were produced by immunoSEQ multiplex PCR, yet TCRdb's version contains in-frame clones alone and is incomplete. This sample has more than 12,000 clones; just over 90% occur once, and the top ten carry roughly 2.6%. Sample: blood, taken from a patient who underwent chemoradiotherapy. These receptor sequences come from a human donor with HPV-associated anogenital cancer.

The chain uses TRBV6-1 and TRBJ1-6; 9 bases are a match to TRBD1. The junction had 8 bases not matched to a gene; V was cut back by 2 bases and J by 9 bases. CDR1 is MNHNS, CDR2 SASEGT, per germline. This CDR3 spans 16 amino acids. CDR3 DNA sequence: TGTGCCAGCAGTGAATCCCTAGGGACAGGGAGTTCACCCCTCCACTTT. This gives the protein CASSESLGTGSSPLHF.

The chain couples TRBV27 to TRBJ2-1; D might be TRBD1 or TRBD2, each matching 5 bases. The CDR3 runs 16 residues. The V and J ends lost 8 bases and 5 bases respectively, with 22 bases between them. Germline CDR1 and CDR2: MNHEY and SMNVEV (reference sequence). CDR3 nucleotide sequence: TGTGCCAGCGATAAGGCCCGGGGCGTTTATCACAATGAGCAGTTCTTC. Residues: CASDKARGVYHNEQFF.

This clone was observed a few times. The chain couples TRBV6-4 to TRBJ2-3; the match to TRBD2 covers 9 bases. The germline CDR1 and CDR2 sequences are MRHNA and SNTAGT. The V and J ends lost 2 bases and 2 bases, in that order; junction bases with no gene match: 2. The CDR3 is made up of 15 amino acids. This CDR3 reads CASSDASGATDTQYF. The CDR3 DNA follows: TGTGCCAGCAGTGACGCTAGCGGGGCCACAGATACGCAGTATTTT.

The chain has TRBV7-2 and TRBJ2-5; 9 bases are a match to TRBD2. The CDR3 runs to 14 residues. The V and J ends lost 6 bases and 4 bases, in that order; junction bases with no gene match: 6. The germline gives CDR1 SGHTA, CDR2 FQGNSA. Here the CDR3 DNA reads TGTGCCAGCAGGTCCGCTAGCGGGGTAGAGACCCAGTACTTC. This sequence encodes CASRSASGVETQYF. Together with reference TRBV7-2 and TRBJ2-5, the CDR3 gives the full variable domain: GAGVSQSPSNKVTEKGKDVELRCDPISGHTALYWYRQSLGQGLEFLIYFQGNSAPDKSGLPSDRFSAERTGGSVSTLTIQRTQQEDSAVYLCASRSASGVETQYFGPGTRLLVL.

This clone has only a few counts. J is TRBJ1-1 and V is TRBV5-4, with D possibly being TRBD1 (6 bases). The CDR3 is made up of 13 amino acids. With 5 bases removed from V and 1 base from J, the gap between germline ends came to 9 bases. Germline lookup yields CDR1 SGHNT and CDR2 YYREEE (reference sequence). Written as DNA, the CDR3 is TGTGCCAGCAGGTTGACAGGGAACACTGAAGCTTTCTTT. This sequence encodes CASRLTGNTEAFF.

The J gene is TRBJ1-4, the V gene TRBV30; D ambiguous. The CDR3 extends over 12 amino acids. The germline V and J ends were trimmed by 1 base and 8 bases, with 8 bases remaining between them. The germline CDR1 and CDR2 sequences are GTSNPN and SVGIG (reference sequence). The CDR3: CAWSDYSEKLFF. CDR3 DNA sequence: TGTGCCTGGAGTGATTACAGCGAAAAACTGTTTTTT.

The gene calls are TRBV30 and TRBJ1-1; D uncertain. The CDR3 spans 10 residues. Trimming took off 2 bases at V and 8 bases at J, with 6 bases between the two ends. Germline V gene data show CDR1 as GTSNPN and CDR2 as SVGIG (reference sequence). CDR3 residues: CAWSTVEAFF. The CDR3 coding sequence is TGTGCCTGGAGTACGGTAGAAGCTTTCTTT.

This chain links TRBV29-1 with TRBJ1-2; 8 bases agree with TRBD1. Losses at the gene ends were 0 bases for V and 3 bases for J; bases not matched to a gene: 15. This CDR3 is 18 amino acids long. Germline V gives CDR1 SQVTM, CDR2 ANQGSEA. CDR3 amino acids: CSVEDRGGQAMLHYGYTF. CDR3 nucleotide sequence: TGCAGCGTTGAAGATAGAGGGGGACAGGCGATGCTGCACTATGGCTACACCTTC. Drawing the rest from reference TRBV29-1 and TRBJ1-2, the complete variable domain is SAVISQKPSRDICQRGTSLTIQCQVDSQVTMMFWYRQQPGQSLTLIATANQGSEATYESGFVIDKFPISRPNLTFSTLTVSNMSPEDSSIYLCSVEDRGGQAMLHYGYTFGSGTRLTVV.

The chain combines TRBV28 with TRBJ2-2; D remains unclear. Per germline, CDR1 MDHEN and CDR2 SYDVKM. Trimming took 3 bases from V and 2 from J, leaving 10 bases between them. The CDR3 is made up of 15 amino acids. CDR3 bases: TGTGCCAGCAGTTTCACAGAACTTAACACCGGGGAGCTGTTTTTT. Amino acid sequence: CASSFTELNTGELFF.

The gene calls are TRBV9 and TRBJ2-7, with 10 bases that match TRBD1. The V gene end was trimmed by 4 bases and the J gene end by 4 bases; junction bases not matched to a gene: 11. Looked up from germline, CDR1 is SGDLS and CDR2 is YYNGEE. This CDR3 comprises 16 residues. This chain's CDR3 is CASSPHRTGGSYEQYF. In nucleotides, the CDR3 is TGTGCCAGCAGCCCCCATCGGACAGGGGGGAGTTACGAGCAGTACTTC.

The rearrangement uses TRBV9 and TRBJ1-2; the D is unclear. The germline V gene encodes CDR1 SGDLS and CDR2 YYNGEE. The CDR3 has 14 residues. Trimming pared 3 bases from V and 4 bases from J, leaving 13 bases between. The CDR3 is CASSDGRRSYGYTF. The CDR3 DNA is TGTGCCAGCAGCGACGGACGGCGAAGCTATGGCTACACCTTC.

This rearrangement joins TRBV5-1 to TRBJ2-7; TRBD2 matches at 7 bases. Germline trimming cut 0 bases from V and 0 bases from J; bases unmatched to any gene: 6. This CDR3 has 16 residues. Germline CDR1 SGHRS, CDR2 YFSETQ. The CDR3 bases are TGCGCCAGCAGCTTGGTGGCGGGAGCCTCCTCCTACGAGCAGTACTTC. Protein product: CASSLVAGASSYEQYF.

J is TRBJ1-4 and V is TRBV19, with 8 bases that match TRBD1. V trimming: 5 bases; J trimming: 7 bases; junction bases outside the gene matches: 15. The length of the CDR3 is 17 residues. Germline assignment: CDR1 LNHDA and CDR2 SQIVND (reference sequence). CDR3 DNA: TGTGCCAGTAGTGGCAGGACAGGGTACGGTTTTGGTGAAAAACTGTTTTTT. Protein product: CASSGRTGYGFGEKLFF. Based on the CDR3 plus reference TRBV19 and TRBJ1-4, the full variable domain is DGGITQSPKYLFRKEGQNVTLSCEQNLNHDAMYWYRQDPGQGLRLIYYSQIVNDFQKGDIAEGYSVSREKKESFPLTVTSAQKNPTAFYLCASSGRTGYGFGEKLFFGSGTQLSVL.

The V call is TRBV7-8, the J call TRBJ2-7, with no clear D. Trimming shortened V by 5 bases and J by 7 bases, and 18 bases separated the two germline ends. This CDR3 contains 14 residues. Germline values: CDR1 SGHVS, CDR2 FQNEAQ. DNA of the CDR3: TGTGCCAGCAGCACCAGACAAGCCCCAAGGGAGCAGTACTTC. Translation: CASSTRQAPREQYF. The entire variable domain, with the rest obtained from reference TRBV7-8 and TRBJ2-7, is as follows: GAGVSQSPRYKVAKRGQDVALRCDPISGHVSLFWYQQALGQGPEFLTYFQNEAQLDKSGLPSDRFFAERPEGSVSTLKIQRTQQEDSAVYLCASSTRQAPREQYFGPGTRLTVT.

This sequence joins TRBV5-1 and TRBJ2-3, with 11 bases matching TRBD2. The CDR3 spans 18 residues. Germline V gene data show CDR1 as SGHRS and CDR2 as YFSETQ. J was trimmed by 1 base and V by 1 base; bases with no gene match: 8. This CDR3 reads CASSLMVAGGRGTDTQYF. The CDR3 DNA reads TGCGCCAGCAGCTTGATGGTAGCGGGGGGGCGAGGCACAGATACGCAGTATTTT.

V is TRBV7-9 and J is TRBJ2-1, with 7 nucleotides matching TRBD2. CDR3 length equals 16 residues. V shed 5 bases, J shed 0 bases, and the junction held 7 bases outside the gene matches. Per the germline V gene, CDR1 is SEHNR and CDR2 is FQNEAQ (reference sequence). The CDR3 loop reads CASSPLGGSSYNEQFF. CDR3 DNA: TGTGCCAGCAGCCCGCTCGGGGGGAGCTCCTACAATGAGCAGTTCTTC.

The rearrangement uses TRBV11-2 and TRBJ2-7; D uncertain. CDR1 is SGHAT, CDR2 FQNNGV, per germline. The CDR3 is made up of 11 amino acids. V was trimmed by 7 bases and J by 2 bases, leaving 6 bases between them. Here the CDR3 DNA reads TGTGCCAGCATGAAGCCCTACGAGCAGTACTTC. It specifies CASMKPYEQYF. Based on the CDR3 plus reference TRBV11-2 and TRBJ2-7, the full variable domain is EAGVAQSPRYKIIEKRQSVAFWCNPISGHATLYWYQQILGQGPKLLIQFQNNGVVDDSQLPKDRFSAERLKGVDSTLKIQPAKLEDSAVYLCASMKPYEQYFGPGTRLTVT.

J is TRBJ1-5 and V is TRBV18; tentative D call: TRBD1 (6 bases). The length of the CDR3 is 15 residues. From germline, CDR1 is KGHSH and CDR2 LQKENI. V lost 3 bases and J 2 bases, leaving 11 bases between the germline ends. The CDR3 protein is CASSPGTTGNQPQHF. For the CDR3, the DNA is TGTGCCAGCTCACCGGGGACAACGGGCAATCAGCCCCAGCATTTT.